This T cell receptor (beta chain) originates from a study of tumor-infiltrating lymphocytes in localized non-small cell lung cancer. Study overall: Several tumor histologies, both smoking statuses, and some post-neoadjuvant chemotherapy samples were included. Whole-study findings and limits: Not all patients were TCR sequenced, owing to tissue quantity. Technical variation could not be separated from intratumor heterogeneity here. Tumors had more T cell infiltration than uninvolved lung, per TCRbeta sequencing and CD3 counts.

As for this clone: Its target is unknown.

The germline gives CDR1 SGHTA, CDR2 FQGNSA. The CDR3 totals 12 residues. Trimming removed 5 bases at V and 9 bases at J, with 11 bases between. Assay used: immunoSEQ multiplex PCR; TCRdb lists only in-frame clones, some missing. The table shows around 23,000 clones, with roughly 66% occurring only once. Sequencing used lung tumor tissue. This clonotype originated in a human donor with non-small cell lung cancer. The V and J genes are TRBV7-2 and TRBJ2-4, with unresolved D. In DNA form, the CDR3 reads TGTGCCAGCAGCCAATACCTAGGCATTCAGTACTTC. It yields the protein CASSQYLGIQYF.